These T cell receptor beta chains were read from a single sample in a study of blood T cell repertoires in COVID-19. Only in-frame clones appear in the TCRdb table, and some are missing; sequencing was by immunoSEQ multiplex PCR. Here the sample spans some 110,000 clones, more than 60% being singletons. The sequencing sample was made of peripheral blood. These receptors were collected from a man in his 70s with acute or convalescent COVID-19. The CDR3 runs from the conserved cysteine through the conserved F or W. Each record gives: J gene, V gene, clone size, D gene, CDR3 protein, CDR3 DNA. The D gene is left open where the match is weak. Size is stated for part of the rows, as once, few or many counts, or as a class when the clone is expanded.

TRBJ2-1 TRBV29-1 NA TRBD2 CSVRPSGEGEQFF TGCAGCGTTCGGCCTAGCGGGGAGGGTGAGCAGTTCTTC
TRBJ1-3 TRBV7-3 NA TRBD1 CASSLNGQGSGNTIYF TGTGCCAGCAGCTTAAACGGACAGGGGAGTGGAAACACCATATATTTT
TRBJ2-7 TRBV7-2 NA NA CASSLAANSYEQYF TGTGCCAGCAGCTTAGCAGCTAACTCCTACGAGCAGTACTTC
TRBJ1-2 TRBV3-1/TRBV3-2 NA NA CASSPLANYGYTF TGTGCCAGCAGCCCTCTTGCTAACTATGGCTACACCTTC
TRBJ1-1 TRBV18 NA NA CASSKQKSEAFF TGTGCCAGCTCAAAACAGAAGTCTGAAGCTTTCTTT
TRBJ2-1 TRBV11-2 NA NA CASSQMTTANNEQFF TGTGCCAGCAGCCAAATGACGACAGCCAACAATGAGCAGTTCTTC
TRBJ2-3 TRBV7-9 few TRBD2 CASTLAVSGRAKDTQYF TGTGCCAGCACCTTAGCCGTTAGCGGGAGGGCCAAAGATACGCAGTATTTT
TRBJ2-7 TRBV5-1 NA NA CASSLGVSYEQYF TGCGCCAGCAGCTTGGGAGTATCCTACGAGCAGTACTTC
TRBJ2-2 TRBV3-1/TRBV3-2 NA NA CASSQPLKNTGELFF TGTGCCAGCAGCCAACCTCTAAAGAACACCGGGGAGCTGTTTTTT
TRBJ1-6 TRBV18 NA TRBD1 CASSQTGVDSPLHF TGTGCCAGCTCGCAGACAGGGGTCGATTCACCCCTCCACTTT
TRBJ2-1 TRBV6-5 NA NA CASSYSIQGTYNEQFF TGTGCCAGCAGTTACTCGATACAGGGAACCTACAATGAGCAGTTCTTC
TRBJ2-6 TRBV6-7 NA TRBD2 CASSGRGTGANVLTF TGTGCCAGCAGTGGGCGGGGGACGGGGGCCAACGTCCTGACTTTC
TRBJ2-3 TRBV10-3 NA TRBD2 CATGATSGGADTQYF TGTGCCACTGGGGCGACTAGCGGGGGGGCAGATACGCAGTATTTT
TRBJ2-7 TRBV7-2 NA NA CASSPRRTAAYEQYF TGTGCCAGCAGCCCAAGACGGACTGCTGCCTACGAGCAGTACTTC
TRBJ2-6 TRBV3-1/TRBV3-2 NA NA CASSQGWRPGANVLTF TGTGCCAGCAGCCAAGGTTGGAGACCTGGGGCCAACGTCCTGACTTTC
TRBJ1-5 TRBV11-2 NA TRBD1 CASSLSTGKSGGNQPQHF TGTGCCAGCAGCTTATCGACAGGGAAATCTGGGGGCAATCAGCCCCAGCATTTT
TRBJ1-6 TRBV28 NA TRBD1 CASSLPGGKSPLHF TGTGCCAGCAGTTTACCAGGGGGAAAGTCACCCCTCCACTTT
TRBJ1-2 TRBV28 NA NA CASSLPGRYGYTF TGTGCCAGCAGTTTACCAGGGCGCTATGGCTACACCTTC
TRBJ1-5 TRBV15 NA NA CATSRQGEQPQHF TGTGCCACCAGCAGGCAGGGCGAACAGCCCCAGCATTTT
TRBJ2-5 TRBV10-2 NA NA CASGRRGEETQYF TGCGCCAGCGGGCGAAGGGGCGAAGAGACCCAGTACTTC
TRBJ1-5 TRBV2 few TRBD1 CASTLTGIGNQPQHF TGTGCCAGCACTCTGACAGGGATTGGCAATCAGCCCCAGCATTTT
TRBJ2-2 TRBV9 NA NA CASSVARRNTGELFF TGTGCCAGCAGCGTAGCTCGCAGGAACACCGGGGAGCTGTTTTTT
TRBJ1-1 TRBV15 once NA CATSWGGTEAFF TGTGCCACCAGTTGGGGGGGGACTGAAGCTTTCTTT
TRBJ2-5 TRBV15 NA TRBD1 CATSTRTGGTETQYF TGTGCCACCAGCACTCGGACAGGGGGCACGGAGACCCAGTACTTC
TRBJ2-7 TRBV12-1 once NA CASSPVGDYSYEQYF TGTGCCAGCAGCCCGGTTGGGGACTACTCCTACGAGCAGTACTTC
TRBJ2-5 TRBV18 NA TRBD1 CASSPETGIGETQYF TGTGCCAGCTCACCAGAGACAGGGATCGGTGAGACCCAGTACTTC